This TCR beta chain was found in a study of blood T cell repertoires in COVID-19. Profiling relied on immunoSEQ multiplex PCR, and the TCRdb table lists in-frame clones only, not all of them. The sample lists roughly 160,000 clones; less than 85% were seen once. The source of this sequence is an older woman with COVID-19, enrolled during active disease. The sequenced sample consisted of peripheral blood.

The CDR3 region has the DNA TGTGCCAGCAGTCCCCTGGACAGGGGAGGTTATGGAACCTCTGGAAACACCATATATTTT. Its protein product is CASSPLDRGGYGTSGNTIYF. The V and J genes are TRBV27 and TRBJ1-3; the match to TRBD1 covers 9 bases. J was trimmed by 0 bases and V by 5 bases; bases with no gene match: 17. Germline V gene data show CDR1 as MNHEY and CDR2 as SMNVEV (reference sequence). This CDR3 has 20 residues.